This TCR beta chain was recovered during a study of PD-L1 blockade in urothelial cancer. Study overall: Previous chemotherapy exposure amounted to 0 to 3 regimens for patients. Among blood samples, the median T cell count was around 150,000.

The repertoire was sequenced with immunoSEQ multiplex PCR; TCRdb's copy has only in-frame clones and lacks some. The table has 50,000 to 75,000 clones, approximately 80% seen once; the top ten hold 1.6%. Time point reported: pretreatment peripheral blood. Losses at the gene ends were 6 bases for V and 7 bases for J; bases not matched to a gene: 3. This CDR3 is 12 amino acids long. Germline values: CDR1 LNHDA, CDR2 SQIVND (reference sequence). This clone has more than one count but fewer than ten. The sample in question was PBMCs, obtained around atezolizumab (anti-PD-L1) treatment. This TCR derives from a man aged 65 to 85 with urothelial cancer. The V gene is TRBV19, the J gene TRBJ2-1, with 7 bases identical to TRBD1. The CDR3 region is CASSKQGNEQFF. In nucleotides, the CDR3 is TGTGCCAGTAGCAAACAGGGGAATGAGCAGTTCTTC.